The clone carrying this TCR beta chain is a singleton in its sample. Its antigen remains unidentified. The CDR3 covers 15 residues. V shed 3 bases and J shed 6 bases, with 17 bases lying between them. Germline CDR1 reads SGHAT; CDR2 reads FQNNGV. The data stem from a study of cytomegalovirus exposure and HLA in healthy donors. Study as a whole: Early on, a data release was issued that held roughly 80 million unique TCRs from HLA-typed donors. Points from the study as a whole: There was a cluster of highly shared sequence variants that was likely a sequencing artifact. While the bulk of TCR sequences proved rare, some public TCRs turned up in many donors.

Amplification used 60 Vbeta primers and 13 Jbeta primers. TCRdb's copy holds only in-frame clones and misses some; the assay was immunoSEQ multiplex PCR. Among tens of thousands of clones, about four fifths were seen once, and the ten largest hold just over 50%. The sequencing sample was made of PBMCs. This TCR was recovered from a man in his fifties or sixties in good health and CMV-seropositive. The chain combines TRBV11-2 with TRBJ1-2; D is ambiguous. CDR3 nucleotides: TGTGCCAGCAGCTTGAGTAGGCAGGTCAGTCATGGCTACACCTTC. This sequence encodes CASSLSRQVSHGYTF.